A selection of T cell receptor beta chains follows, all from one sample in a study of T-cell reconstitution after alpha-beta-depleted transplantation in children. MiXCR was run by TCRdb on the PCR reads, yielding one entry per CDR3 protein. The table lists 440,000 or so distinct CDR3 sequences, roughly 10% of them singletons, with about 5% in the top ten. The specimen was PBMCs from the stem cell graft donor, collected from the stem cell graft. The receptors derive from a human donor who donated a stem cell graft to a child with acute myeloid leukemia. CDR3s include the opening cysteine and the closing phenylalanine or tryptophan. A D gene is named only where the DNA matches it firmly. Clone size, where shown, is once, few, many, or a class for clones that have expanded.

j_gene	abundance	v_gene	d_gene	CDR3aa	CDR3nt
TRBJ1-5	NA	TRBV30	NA	CAWSVLDGNQPQHF	TGTGCCTGGAGTGTACTTGATGGCAATCAGCCCCAGCATTTT
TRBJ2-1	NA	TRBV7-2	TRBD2	CASSASGGFYNEQFF	TGTGCCAGCAGCGCTAGCGGGGGGTTCTACAATGAGCAGTTCTTC
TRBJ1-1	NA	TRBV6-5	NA	CASSSSGGEAEAFF	TGTGCCAGCAGTTCAAGCGGGGGAGAGGCTGAAGCTTTCTTT
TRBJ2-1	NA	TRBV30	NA	CAFQTGPTSYNEQFF	TGTGCCTTCCAAACGGGACCGACTTCCTACAATGAGCAGTTCTTC
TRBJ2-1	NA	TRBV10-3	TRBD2	CAISQGGLAGGDEQFF	TGTGCCATCAGTCAGGGGGGACTAGCGGGGGGTGATGAGCAGTTCTTC
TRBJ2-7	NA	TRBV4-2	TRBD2	CASSQEVGGPYGEQYF	TGTGCCAGCAGCCAAGAGGTGGGAGGGCCATATGGAGAGCAGTACTTC
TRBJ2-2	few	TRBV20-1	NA	CSARAKGGGYTGELFF	TGCAGTGCTAGAGCTAAGGGGGGTGGGTACACCGGGGAGCTGTTTTTT
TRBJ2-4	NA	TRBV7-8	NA	CASSPGQGAGNIQYF	TGTGCCAGCAGCCCGGGACAAGGCGCAGGCAACATTCAGTACTTC
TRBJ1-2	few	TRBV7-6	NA	CASSLARNNGYTF	TGTGCCAGCAGCTTAGCGCGAAATAATGGCTACACCTTC
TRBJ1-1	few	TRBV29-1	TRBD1	CSVVRGLYTEAFF	TGCAGCGTTGTCAGGGGGCTGTACACTGAAGCTTTCTTT
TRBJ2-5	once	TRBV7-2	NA	CASSLWSWVAVQETQYF	TGTGCCAGCAGCTTATGGAGTTGGGTAGCGGTCCAAGAGACCCAGTACTTC
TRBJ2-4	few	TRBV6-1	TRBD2	CASRDLVLAVRRGNIQYF	TGTGCCAGCAGGGACCTAGTTCTAGCGGTTAGACGCGGAAACATTCAGTACTTC
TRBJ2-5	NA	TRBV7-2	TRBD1	CASSRGQGHQETQYF	TGTGCCAGCAGCCGCGGACAGGGGCATCAAGAGACCCAGTACTTC
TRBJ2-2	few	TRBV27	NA	CASATGGTGELFF	TGTGCCAGCGCCACTGGGGGGACCGGGGAGCTGTTTTTT
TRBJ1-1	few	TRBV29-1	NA	CSVQDGYTEAFF	TGCAGCGTCCAGGACGGGTACACTGAAGCTTTCTTT
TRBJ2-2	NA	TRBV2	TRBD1	CASRAGTGVAGELFF	TGTGCCAGCAGGGCCGGGACAGGGGTGGCCGGGGAGCTGTTTTTT
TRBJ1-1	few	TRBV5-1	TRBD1	CASSNGQGNTEAFF	TGCGCCAGCAGCAACGGACAGGGAAACACTGAAGCTTTCTTT
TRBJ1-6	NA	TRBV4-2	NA	CASSQVDAPSSPLHF	TGTGCCAGCAGCCAAGTTGACGCACCGAGCTCACCCCTCCACTTT
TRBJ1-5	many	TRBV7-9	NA	CASSSGQLNQPQHF	TGTGCCAGCAGCTCAGGACAGCTCAATCAGCCCCAGCATTTT
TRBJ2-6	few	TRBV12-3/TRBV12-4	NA	CASSLRRPTANVLTF	TGTGCCAGCAGTTTACGCCGGCCAACTGCCAACGTCCTGACTTTC
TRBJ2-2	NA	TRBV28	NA	CASGPRELFF	TGTGCCAGCGGTCCGCGGGAGCTGTTTTTT
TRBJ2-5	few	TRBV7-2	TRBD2	CASSLQRGQETQYF	TGTGCCAGCAGCTTACAGCGGGGTCAAGAGACCCAGTACTTC
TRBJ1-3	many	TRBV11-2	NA	CASSLDPAGNTIYF	TGTGCCAGCAGCTTAGATCCGGCTGGAAACACCATATATTTT
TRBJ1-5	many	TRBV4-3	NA	CASSQAAGTNQPQHF	TGCGCCAGCAGCCAAGCGGCAGGGACCAATCAGCCCCAGCATTTT
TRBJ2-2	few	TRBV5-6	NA	CASSRRDGNTGELFF	TGTGCCAGCAGTCGTCGGGACGGAAACACCGGGGAGCTGTTTTTT
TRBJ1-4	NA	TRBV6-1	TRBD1	CASRDPPGTGNEKLFF	TGTGCCAGCAGAGACCCTCCGGGGACAGGGAATGAAAAACTGTTTTTT
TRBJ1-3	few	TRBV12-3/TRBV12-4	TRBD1	CASSLRGQGSGNTIYF	TGTGCCAGCAGTTTAAGGGGACAGGGGTCTGGAAACACCATATATTTT
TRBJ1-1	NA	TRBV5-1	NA	CASSSGSNTEAFF	TGCGCCAGCAGCTCCGGGTCGAACACTGAAGCTTTCTTT